This passage covers 20 T cell receptor beta chains from one sample sequenced in a study of regulatory T cells in long-lasting Graves disease. Time point here: persistent/refractory GD, antithyroid drugs over 5 years with positive TRAb. The TCR library was prepared using RNA isolated from PBMCs. Investigators prepared the TCR beta libraries by applying iRepertoire HTBI primers and Arm-PCR of CDR3 regions. One entry per CDR3 protein, called by TCRdb with MiXCR from the multiplex PCR reads. The sample carries some 470,000 distinct CDR3 sequences, roughly 21% recorded once. Sequences were derived from peripheral blood mononuclear cells (PBMCs), sampled when the disease was refractory, from a patient treated with antithyroid drugs. These receptors originate from a female donor with Graves disease.

This clonotype was counted at least ten times. The V gene is TRBV20-1, the J gene TRBJ2-7, with 13 positions matching TRBD2. Per the germline V gene, CDR1 is DFQATT and CDR2 is SNEGSKA (reference sequence). The CDR3 loop spans 15 amino acids. With V trimmed by 5 bases and J by 1 base, 5 bases remained unmatched. CDR3 loop: CSADGTSGESYEQYF. In nucleotides, the CDR3 is TGCAGTGCTGACGGGACTAGCGGGGAGTCCTACGAGCAGTACTTC.

This clonotype was seen many times. The chain combines TRBV28 with TRBJ1-1; 9 positions match TRBD1. Germline CDR1 reads MDHEN; CDR2 reads SYDVKM. CDR3 length: 14 residues. With 6 bases clipped from V and 3 bases from J, the junction kept 5 bases outside the gene matches. CDR3 protein: CASSLGDRDTEAFF. CDR3 sequence (DNA): TGTGCCAGCAGCTTAGGGGACAGGGACACTGAAGCTTTCTTT.

This clonotype was seen more than once but under ten times. V gene TRBV4-2 combines with J gene TRBJ1-2; D not resolved. CDR1 LGHNA and CDR2 YNFKEQ come from the germline V gene. V lost 4 bases, J lost 4 bases, and 10 bases lay in between. The CDR3 is 13 amino acids. CDR3 protein: CASSRGRSYGYTF. The CDR3 DNA is TGTGCCAGCAGCCGTGGGAGATCCTATGGCTACACCTTC.

The chain uses TRBV29-1 and TRBJ2-5, with unresolved D. CDR1 and CDR2 from the germline V gene are SQVTM and ANQGSEA. The CDR3 loop spans 14 amino acids. V dropped 1 base and J dropped 2 bases, with 11 bases sitting between them. CDR3 sequence (DNA): TGCAGCGTTGAAGGTGGATTAATTCAAGAGACCCAGTACTTC. The encoded protein is CSVEGGLIQETQYF. The full variable domain, its missing parts supplied by reference TRBV29-1 and TRBJ2-5, is SAVISQKPSRDICQRGTSLTIQCQVDSQVTMMFWYRQQPGQSLTLIATANQGSEATYESGFVIDKFPISRPNLTFSTLTVSNMSPEDSSIYLCSVEGGLIQETQYFGPGTRLLVL.

This clonotype has at least ten counts. The CDR3 region is CAISELGGRDSYEQYF. CDR3 bases: TGTGCCATCAGTGAATTGGGCGGGAGGGACTCCTACGAGCAGTACTTC. J is TRBJ2-7 and V is TRBV10-3; 9 bases fit TRBD2. With V trimmed by 3 bases and J by 0 bases, 6 bases remained unmatched. The CDR3 spans 16 residues. The V gene's germline CDR1 is ENHRY and CDR2 SYGVKD.

The gene calls are TRBV6-1 and TRBJ2-4; 16 nucleotides line up with TRBD2. Germline CDR1 MNHNS, CDR2 SASEGT. The CDR3 runs 17 residues. V gave up 5 bases and J gave up 8 bases; unmatched junction bases: 9. The CDR3 region is CASSTPGLAGGGDIQYF. The CDR3 nucleotides read TGTGCCAGCAGTACTCCGGGACTAGCGGGAGGGGGGGACATTCAGTACTTC.

This clonotype showed up just a few times. This rearrangement joins TRBV9 to TRBJ2-7; D is uncertain. V lost 0 bases and J lost 0, with 10 bases in between. CDR3 length: 15 amino acids. Germline assignment: CDR1 SGDLS and CDR2 YYNGEE. This CDR3 is CASSVGTSSSYEQYF. DNA of the CDR3: TGTGCCAGCAGCGTAGGGACGAGCAGCTCCTACGAGCAGTACTTC. Supplemented by reference TRBV9 and TRBJ2-7, the full variable domain reads DSGVTQTPKHLITATGQRVTLRCSPRSGDLSVYWYQQSLDQGLQFLIQYYNGEERAKGNILERFSAQQFPDLHSELNLSSLELGDSALYFCASSVGTSSSYEQYFGPGTRLTVT.

The chain employs TRBV6-4 and TRBJ2-7; maybe TRBD2 (6 bases). Germline CDR1 and CDR2: MRHNA and SNTAGT. This CDR3 contains 18 residues. The V and J ends lost 4 bases and 5 bases respectively, with 27 bases between them. CDR3 in DNA: TGTGCCAGCAGTGTCCTCAGGAACCCAGCGGGCGTCCGGCACGAGCAGTACTTC. Translated: CASSVLRNPAGVRHEQYF.

This clonotype was counted only a few times. The rearrangement uses TRBV19 and TRBJ2-7; TRBD2 matches 11 bases. After removal of 1 base from V and 6 bases from J, the junction contained 14 bases not matched to a gene. The CDR3 has 18 residues. Germline V gene lookup returns CDR1 LNHDA and CDR2 SQIVND (reference sequence). DNA of the CDR3: TGTGCCAGTAGTATAGGGGGCCCAACTAGCGGGAGAAGAGGCGAGCAGTACTTC. Its translation: CASSIGGPTSGRRGEQYF. The full variable domain, in which reference TRBV19 and TRBJ2-7 provide the parts outside the CDR3, is DGGITQSPKYLFRKEGQNVTLSCEQNLNHDAMYWYRQDPGQGLRLIYYSQIVNDFQKGDIAEGYSVSREKKESFPLTVTSAQKNPTAFYLCASSIGGPTSGRRGEQYFGPGTRLTVT.

This sequence joins TRBV3-1 and TRBJ2-1; unclear D gene. The V gene's germline CDR1 is LGHDT and CDR2 YNNKEL (reference sequence). The V end was cut by 1 base, the J end by 2 bases, with 9 bases between. CDR3 length: 15 amino acids. The CDR3 region has the DNA TGTGCCAGCAGCCAAGGCCTTTACGCCTACAATGAGCAGTTCTTC. Translated, it gives CASSQGLYAYNEQFF.

The chain combines TRBV6-5 with TRBJ2-7, with 11 bases aligning to TRBD2. V gave up 2 bases and J gave up 2 bases; unmatched junction bases: 5. This CDR3 spans 16 amino acids. Germline assignment: CDR1 MNHEY and CDR2 SVGAGI. This chain's CDR3 is CASSYVRGLAAYEQYF. The CDR3 DNA sequence: TGTGCCAGCAGTTACGTCCGGGGACTAGCGGCCTACGAGCAGTACTTC.

This clonotype was detected many times. This chain connects TRBV6-9 to TRBJ2-5; 7 bases are a match to TRBD1. Losses at the gene ends were 4 bases for V and 5 bases for J; bases not matched to a gene: 10. The CDR3 covers 15 residues. Germline V lookup: CDR1 MNHGY, CDR2 SVAAGI. The CDR3 coding sequence is TGTGCCAGCAGTTTGACAGGGCTAGGGGTCGAGACCCAGTACTTC. Protein product: CASSLTGLGVETQYF.

The V and J genes are TRBV6-1 and TRBJ2-7; 7 bases fit TRBD2. The CDR3 runs to 15 residues. With 1 base clipped from V and 4 bases from J, the junction kept 7 bases outside the gene matches. Germline CDR1 MNHNS, CDR2 SASEGT. The CDR3: CASSEDGPGRYEQYF. The CDR3 coding sequence is TGTGCCAGCAGTGAAGACGGCCCCGGGAGGTACGAGCAGTACTTC.

The chain combines TRBV19 with TRBJ2-1; tentatively, D is TRBD1 (5 bases). Germline lookup yields CDR1 LNHDA and CDR2 SQIVND (reference sequence). The V gene lost 4 bases and the J gene lost 6 bases, with 16 bases spanning the gap. The CDR3 covers 15 residues. CDR3 protein: CASSNRREWGNEQFF. Here the CDR3 DNA reads TGTGCCAGTAGTAACCGCAGGGAATGGGGCAATGAGCAGTTCTTC.

As for this clonotype: A read error may be the cause here, since a much bigger clone is one base away. This CDR3 is missing its conserved last phenylalanine or tryptophan, likely due to a read error. The V call is TRBV6-2 or TRBV6-3, the J call TRBJ1-5, with TRBD1 as a possible D gene (5 bases). The germline gives CDR1 MNHEY, CDR2 SVGEGT. This CDR3 contains 16 residues. V lost 6 bases to trimming and J lost 0 bases, with 15 bases between them. CDR3 sequence: CASRTRGINSNQPQHL. The CDR3 nucleotides are TGTGCCAGCAGGACGCGGGGGATCAATAGCAATCAGCCCCAGCATCTT.

The CDR3, as DNA: TGTGCCTGGAGGACTACTTACGAGCAGTACTTC. This codes for CAWRTTYEQYF. V usage is TRBV30 and J usage is TRBJ2-7, with D possibly being TRBD2 (5 bases). Germline V gene data show CDR1 as GTSNPN and CDR2 as SVGIG (reference sequence). There are 11 residues in the CDR3. The ends were cut back, 3 bases at V and 4 bases at J, with 7 bases in the middle.

Details on this clonotype: With a much larger clone just one base away, this may be a read error. J is TRBJ2-4 and V is TRBV12-3 or TRBV12-4, with D hard to call. This CDR3 is built from 12 residues. Trimming removed 3 bases from V and 13 bases from J, with 13 bases in between. CDR3 loop: CASSLRYVDQYF. As DNA, the CDR3 is TGTGCCAGCAGTTTGAGATATGTCGACCAGTACTTC.

This clonotype has ten or more counts. J is TRBJ2-7 and V is TRBV6-1; TRBD2 matches at 7 bases. The CDR3 spans 15 residues. Germline V gives CDR1 MNHNS, CDR2 SASEGT. The V gene end was trimmed by 1 base and the J gene end by 3 bases; junction bases not matched to a gene: 6. This chain's CDR3 is CASSEEASGVYEQYF. The CDR3 DNA reads as TGTGCCAGCAGTGAAGAGGCTAGCGGAGTCTACGAGCAGTACTTC.

Notes on this clonotype: This sequence may be a read error, since a much larger clone differs from it by one base. The gene calls are TRBV7-2 and TRBJ2-7, with 8 bases fitting TRBD2. Per the germline V gene, CDR1 is SGHTA and CDR2 is FQGNSA. The V and J ends lost 5 bases and 6 bases, in that order; junction bases with no gene match: 15. CDR3 length: 16 amino acids. This CDR3 reads CASSIQGPAGVGEQYF. The DNA for the CDR3 is TGTGCCAGCAGCATCCAGGGACCAGCGGGAGTCGGCGAGCAGTACTTC.

This clonotype has only a few counts. The chain couples TRBV6-1 to TRBJ2-7; D might be TRBD2 (5 bases). Deletions cut 5 bases from V and 3 bases from J, with 14 bases between. CDR1 and CDR2 (germline): MNHNS, SASEGT. This CDR3 comprises 14 residues. Here the CDR3 DNA reads TGTGCCAGCAGTTTTCCTTTCCGGGACTACGAGCAGTACTTC. Translating gives CASSFPFRDYEQYF.